What follows are 29 T cell receptor beta chains derived from one specimen sequenced in a study of T cells in localized non-small cell lung cancer. This table comes from immunoSEQ multiplex PCR, and its TCRdb copy is limited to in-frame clones, with some not included. The table includes about 82,000 clones, around 80% detected once. This specimen consisted of PBMCs, obtained before any cancer treatment. The receptors were gathered from a man aged 35 to 69 with stage II squamous cell lung carcinoma.

The V gene is TRBV6-5, the J gene TRBJ1-1, with D perhaps TRBD1 (5 bases). In germline, CDR1 is MNHEY, CDR2 SVGAGI. The CDR3 length is 15 residues. The V gene lost 6 bases and the J gene lost 4 bases, with 18 bases spanning the gap. For the CDR3, the DNA is TGTGCCAGCAGATCGCAGGGAAGGGGTGTCACTGAAGCTTTCTTT. Translated: CASRSQGRGVTEAFF.

This clone occurred once. The genes are TRBV18 and TRBJ1-5; perhaps TRBD1 as D (5 bases). CDR3 length: 16 residues. Trimming removed 0 bases from V and 9 bases from J, with 18 bases in between. CDR1 and CDR2 from the germline V gene are KGHSH and LQKENI. The CDR3 region has the DNA TGTGCCAGCTCACCACCGACTGGACACGGGTTGGGGCCCCAGCATTTT. This gives the protein CASSPPTGHGLGPQHF.

V is TRBV9 and J is TRBJ2-7; 7 bases line up with TRBD1. J gave up 6 bases and V 0 bases, and 6 bases lay outside the gene matches. The CDR3 loop spans 14 amino acids. The V gene's germline CDR1 is SGDLS and CDR2 YYNGEE. CDR3 coding DNA: TGTGCCAGCAGCGTAGTCGTGGCAGGGGGCGAGCAGTACTTC. Its translation: CASSVVVAGGEQYF.

The chain couples TRBV6-5 to TRBJ1-2, with TRBD1 matching over 9 bases. Trimming cost V 6 bases and J 7 bases; bases outside gene matches: 6. In germline, CDR1 is MNHEY, CDR2 SVGAGI. The CDR3 length is 13 residues. The CDR3 sequence is CASSSGTGFGYTF. CDR3 nucleotide sequence: TGTGCCAGCAGCTCCGGGACAGGGTTTGGCTACACCTTC.

The V call is TRBV5-1, the J call TRBJ1-3, with a weak D call TRBD1 (5 bases). The length of the CDR3 is 16 residues. Germline loops: CDR1 SGHRS, CDR2 YFSETQ. V was trimmed by 4 bases and J by 0 bases, leaving 14 bases between them. CDR3 nucleotide sequence: TGCGCCAGCAGCCGGGCCCAGGGAGACTCTGGAAACACCATATATTTT. Translating gives CASSRAQGDSGNTIYF.

The V and J genes are TRBV15 and TRBJ1-2; 9 bases agree with TRBD1. Germline CDR1 and CDR2: LNHNV and YYDKDF (reference sequence). The CDR3 extends over 15 amino acids. V lost 3 bases and J lost 5; bases outside the gene matches: 7. Written as DNA, the CDR3 is TGTGCCACCAGCAGGACTCGGGGGACAGGGTATGGCTACACCTTC. This codes for CATSRTRGTGYGYTF.

The V and J genes are TRBV4-1 and TRBJ2-7; D remains ambiguous. The CDR3 loop spans 17 amino acids. The germline V gene has CDR1 MGHRA and CDR2 YSYEKL. Between the trimmed V and J ends, which lost 3 bases and 3 bases, there was a span of 21 bases. CDR3 sequence: CASSHVLGRTKRYEQYF. CDR3 coding DNA: TGCGCCAGCAGCCATGTCCTAGGCAGGACGAAACGCTACGAGCAGTACTTC.

The chain has TRBV27 and TRBJ2-5; D assignment may be TRBD1 or TRBD2 (5 bases each). V was trimmed by 2 bases and J by 5 bases, leaving 15 bases between them. The CDR3 length is 15 residues. Germline lookup yields CDR1 MNHEY and CDR2 SMNVEV (reference sequence). CDR3 sequence reads: CASSLTRGYRETQYF. As DNA, the CDR3 is TGTGCCAGCAGTTTAACGAGGGGTTATAGGGAGACCCAGTACTTC.

This clone has only one observation. This rearrangement joins TRBV5-4 to TRBJ1-1; D is perhaps TRBD1 (5 bases). The germline CDR1 and CDR2 sequences are SGHNT and YYREEE (reference sequence). Trimming took off 1 base at V and 5 bases at J, with 9 bases between the two ends. CDR3 length equals 13 residues. The CDR3 bases are TGTGCCAGCAGCTTGCAGGGTAGGACTGAAGCTTTCTTT. This translates into CASSLQGRTEAFF.

The chain is built from TRBV27 and TRBJ2-2, with D perhaps matching TRBD1 or TRBD2 (5 bases each). The V and J ends lost 4 bases and 1 base respectively, with 10 bases between them. The CDR3 extends over 15 amino acids. Germline V CDR1 and CDR2: MNHEY, SMNVEV (reference sequence). The CDR3 nucleotides are TGTGCCAGCAGTTATGGGACCGTGAACACCGGGGAGCTGTTTTTT. This codes for CASSYGTVNTGELFF.

V gene TRBV6-1 combines with J gene TRBJ1-5; 12 bases agree with TRBD1. Germline V lookup: CDR1 MNHNS, CDR2 SASEGT. The CDR3 runs 14 residues. The V segment lost 6 bases and the J segment 7 bases; nucleotides outside the gene matches: 4. CDR3 protein: CASRTGTGGQPQHF. The CDR3 nucleotides read TGTGCCAGCAGAACCGGGACAGGGGGCCAGCCCCAGCATTTT.

This chain connects TRBV7-9 to TRBJ1-4; the D gene is possibly TRBD1 (5 bases). The CDR3 consists of 12 residues. CDR1 and CDR2 (germline): SEHNR, FQNEAQ (reference sequence). The germline V and J ends were trimmed by 7 bases and 14 bases, with 17 bases remaining between them. CDR3 loop: CASTQSQGILFF. The CDR3 nucleotides are TGTGCCAGCACCCAGAGTCAGGGCATTCTGTTTTTT.

This sequence joins TRBV25-1 and TRBJ2-1; D is ambiguous. The CDR3 has 14 amino acids. CDR1 and CDR2 from the germline V gene are MGHDK and SYGVNS. V was shortened by 4 bases and J by 0 bases, with 7 bases between the two germline ends. The CDR3 nucleotides read TGTGCCAGCAGTGGCCCTAGCTCCTACAATGAGCAGTTCTTC. As protein: CASSGPSSYNEQFF. Full variable domain (outside the CDR3, taken from reference TRBV25-1 and TRBJ2-1): EADIYQTPRYLVIGTGKKITLECSQTMGHDKMYWYQQDPGMELHLIHYSYGVNSTEKGDLSSESTVSRIRTEHFPLTLESARPSHTSQYLCASSGPSSYNEQFFGPGTRLTVL.

J is TRBJ2-3 and V is TRBV5-4; the D gene could be TRBD1 or TRBD2 (6 bases each). In germline, CDR1 is SGHNT, CDR2 YYREEE (reference sequence). The CDR3 is 16 residues long. Trimming took off 5 bases at V and 6 bases at J, with 22 bases between the two ends. CDR3 coding DNA: TGTGCCAGCAGTAAGGGGGGAAAATCTATTCCCGATACGCAGTATTTT. Encoded protein: CASSKGGKSIPDTQYF.

The J gene is TRBJ1-2, the V gene TRBV7-3; no reliable D call. The CDR3 has 13 residues. Germline loops: CDR1 SGHTA, CDR2 FQGTGA. V gave up 4 bases and J gave up 2 bases, with 8 bases separating them. The CDR3 spells CASSSSTNYGYTF. CDR3 DNA: TGTGCCAGCAGCTCCTCTACGAACTATGGCTACACCTTC.

The chain uses TRBV5-4 and TRBJ1-1; TRBD1 agrees at 7 bases. The CDR3 totals 15 residues. J was trimmed by 0 bases and V by 5 bases; bases with no gene match: 7. CDR1 and CDR2 from the germline V gene are SGHNT and YYREEE (reference sequence). The CDR3 reads CASSRGQLLNTEAFF. In DNA form, the CDR3 reads TGTGCCAGCAGTAGGGGACAGCTATTGAACACTGAAGCTTTCTTT.

This clone was detected only a few times. The chain employs TRBV2 and TRBJ2-5; tentatively, D is TRBD2 (6 bases). V was shortened by 4 bases and J by 5 bases, with 14 bases between the two germline ends. Germline CDR1 is SNHLY and CDR2 is FYNNEI. The CDR3 runs to 14 residues. The chain's CDR3 is CASSVGLLRETQYF. CDR3 bases: TGTGCCAGCAGTGTGGGACTCCTAAGGGAGACCCAGTACTTC.

The chain recombines TRBV30 with TRBJ2-1, with 10 bases fitting TRBD1. Germline CDR1 reads GTSNPN; CDR2 reads SVGIG (reference sequence). The CDR3 has 13 amino acids. V was clipped by 5 bases and J by 8 bases; unmatched bases: 6. The CDR3 is CAWGTGAEDEQFF. Here the CDR3 DNA reads TGTGCCTGGGGGACAGGGGCGGAGGATGAGCAGTTCTTC.

The V and J genes are TRBV28 and TRBJ1-2; TRBD1 might be the D (6 bases). V gave up 2 bases and J gave up 4 bases, with 14 bases separating them. Germline V gene lookup returns CDR1 MDHEN and CDR2 SYDVKM. This CDR3 region has 15 residues. The CDR3 coding sequence is TGTGCCAGCAGTTTAGAAGGGGGGCAAGGCTATGGCTACACCTTC. Translation gives CASSLEGGQGYGYTF.

This rearrangement joins TRBV28 to TRBJ2-5; D is unresolved. The V gene's germline CDR1 is MDHEN and CDR2 SYDVKM. CDR3 length: 12 amino acids. V gave up 5 bases and J gave up 6 bases, with 10 bases separating them. CDR3 sequence reads: CASSRASKTQYF. In nucleotides, the CDR3 is TGTGCCAGCAGTCGAGCCTCAAAGACCCAGTACTTC.

This clone was seen more than once but under ten times. The V and J genes are TRBV28 and TRBJ1-1, with TRBD1 as a possible D gene (5 bases). This CDR3 comprises 12 residues. The ends were cut back, 2 bases at V and 10 bases at J, with 11 bases in the middle. Germline V gives CDR1 MDHEN, CDR2 SYDVKM. The CDR3 reads CASSLQGLAAFF. The CDR3 coding sequence is TGTGCCAGCAGTTTACAGGGACTGGCAGCTTTCTTT.

V is TRBV5-1 and J is TRBJ2-7; D remains ambiguous. Between the trimmed V and J ends, which lost 2 bases and 4 bases, there was a span of 13 bases. Germline CDR1 reads SGHRS; CDR2 reads YFSETQ. CDR3 length: 14 residues. CDR3 sequence (DNA): TGCGCCAGCAGCTTTAGCCCACCGGAATACGAGCAGTACTTC. Its protein product is CASSFSPPEYEQYF.

The CDR3 nucleotides read TGCGCCAGCAGCTTAATCGGGGGGCGTGGTAATGAGCAGTTCTTC. This encodes CASSLIGGRGNEQFF. The chain has TRBV5-1 and TRBJ2-1; D is possibly TRBD2 (7 bases). Germline values: CDR1 SGHRS, CDR2 YFSETQ. V was pared by 2 bases and J by 7 bases, with 16 bases between. The CDR3 sequence is 15 residues long. The full variable domain, in which reference TRBV5-1 and TRBJ2-1 provide the parts outside the CDR3, is KAGVTQTPRYLIKTRGQQVTLSCSPISGHRSVSWYQQTPGQGLQFLFEYFSETQRNKGNFPGRFSGRQFSNSRSEMNVSTLELGDSALYLCASSLIGGRGNEQFFGPGTRLTVL.

This clone was detected only once. The rearrangement uses TRBV11-3 and TRBJ2-7, with D perhaps being TRBD1 or TRBD2 (5 bases each). Germline assignment: CDR1 SGHNT and CDR2 YENEEA. The CDR3 consists of 16 residues. Deletions cut 1 base from V and 0 bases from J, with 13 bases between. CDR3 region: CASSLGGSSNSYEQYF. The CDR3, as DNA: TGTGCCAGCAGCTTAGGGGGGTCTTCCAACTCCTACGAGCAGTACTTC.

V is TRBV7-2 and J is TRBJ2-1; 10 bases are a match to TRBD1. The CDR3 spans 19 residues. Per the germline V gene, CDR1 is SGHTA and CDR2 is FQGNSA. Germline trimming cut 4 bases from V and 0 bases from J; bases unmatched to any gene: 12. The CDR3 spells CASSSPQGQGKSSYNEQFF. The CDR3 DNA reads TGTGCCAGCAGCTCCCCACAGGGACAGGGGAAAAGCTCCTACAATGAGCAGTTCTTC. The full variable domain, rest sourced from reference TRBV7-2 and TRBJ2-1, is GAGVSQSPSNKVTEKGKDVELRCDPISGHTALYWYRQSLGQGLEFLIYFQGNSAPDKSGLPSDRFSAERTGGSVSTLTIQRTQQEDSAVYLCASSSPQGQGKSSYNEQFFGPGTRLTVL.

The J gene is TRBJ1-1, the V gene TRBV4-2; no definite D call. The CDR3 spans 13 residues. V lost 4 bases to trimming and J lost 2 bases, with 8 bases between them. The V gene's germline CDR1 is LGHNA and CDR2 YNFKEQ. The CDR3 loop reads CASSLLGNTEAFF. The CDR3 DNA follows: TGTGCCAGCAGCCTGCTAGGAAACACTGAAGCTTTCTTT.

J is TRBJ1-4 and V is TRBV7-6; D ambiguous. V was cut by 1 base and J by 12 bases, with 6 bases left in between. This CDR3 has 11 amino acids. Germline CDR1 SGHVS, CDR2 FNYEAQ. The CDR3 nucleotides are TGTGCCAGCAGCTTAGATAGTGAACTGTTTTTT. It translates to CASSLDSELFF.

V is TRBV5-4 and J is TRBJ1-1; 10 bases line up with TRBD1. V shed 4 bases, J shed 4 bases, and the junction held 7 bases outside the gene matches. CDR3 length: 15 residues. CDR1 is SGHNT and CDR2 is YYREEE in the germline V gene (reference sequence). The CDR3 protein is CASSLMTGGITEAFF. In nucleotides, the CDR3 is TGTGCCAGCAGCCTAATGACAGGGGGCATCACTGAAGCTTTCTTT. Full variable domain (missing parts from reference TRBV5-4 and TRBJ1-1): ETGVTQSPTHLIKTRGQQVTLRCSSQSGHNTVSWYQQALGQGPQFIFQYYREEENGRGNFPPRFSGLQFPNYSSELNVNALELDDSALYLCASSLMTGGITEAFFGQGTRLTVV.

The chain has TRBV27 and TRBJ1-1, with a tentative D call TRBD1 (5 bases). The germline CDR1 and CDR2 sequences are MNHEY and SMNVEV (reference sequence). The CDR3 loop spans 11 amino acids. The V end was cut by 8 bases, the J end by 4 bases, with 8 bases between. The CDR3 sequence: CASSGLTEAFF. The CDR3 nucleotides are TGTGCCAGCTCAGGGCTCACTGAAGCTTTCTTT.